These T cell receptor beta chains were read from a single sample in a study of shared clonotypes between healthy human individuals. Sequenced by immunoSEQ multiplex PCR; TCRdb stores in-frame clones only, minus some. The table has hundreds of thousands of clones, 95% seen once; the top ten hold 0.095% to 0.14%. Sample: naive CD8+ T cells sorted from blood. These receptors came from a woman under 40 in good health. CDR3s leave out the opening cysteine and the closing phenylalanine or tryptophan. Each record gives: CDR3 protein, CDR3 length, D gene, clone size, V gene. A D gene is named only where the DNA matches it firmly. A row's size may be missing; if present it is once, few, many or a size class.

CDR3 protein: ASSLYTSYEQY
CDR3 length: 11
D gene: NA
clone size: NA
V gene: TRBV28

CDR3 protein: ASRILSGTPNNEQF
CDR3 length: 14
D gene: TRBD2
clone size: NA
V gene: TRBV27

CDR3 protein: AWRKGGLAGGPYNEQF
CDR3 length: 16
D gene: TRBD2
clone size: NA
V gene: TRBV30

CDR3 protein: ASTRGAGTEAF
CDR3 length: 11
D gene: NA
clone size: NA
V gene: TRBV28

CDR3 protein: ASSFFGLAGPPYEQY
CDR3 length: 15
D gene: TRBD2
clone size: NA
V gene: TRBV28

CDR3 protein: ASSLPPGNEQF
CDR3 length: 11
D gene: NA
clone size: NA
V gene: TRBV7-7

CDR3 protein: AWSPGTYYEQY
CDR3 length: 11
D gene: NA
clone size: NA
V gene: TRBV30

CDR3 protein: ASRTGQGRGETQY
CDR3 length: 13
D gene: TRBD1
clone size: NA
V gene: TRBV28

CDR3 protein: ASSQEGTSSSPSGANVLT
CDR3 length: 18
D gene: TRBD2
clone size: NA
V gene: TRBV4-1

CDR3 protein: ASSKFGDRWIWPQH
CDR3 length: 14
D gene: NA
clone size: NA
V gene: TRBV21-1

CDR3 protein: ASSDGQGSGYEQY
CDR3 length: 13
D gene: TRBD1
clone size: NA
V gene: TRBV19

CDR3 protein: ASSQTRGGSTEAF
CDR3 length: 13
D gene: NA
clone size: NA
V gene: TRBV4-1

CDR3 protein: ASSFRTGQQETQY
CDR3 length: 13
D gene: TRBD1
clone size: NA
V gene: TRBV5-1

CDR3 protein: ASSSQSSSGNTIY
CDR3 length: 13
D gene: NA
clone size: NA
V gene: TRBV28

CDR3 protein: ASSYSSGTATYEQY
CDR3 length: 14
D gene: TRBD1
clone size: NA
V gene: TRBV6-5

CDR3 protein: ASSSGTGYEKLF
CDR3 length: 12
D gene: TRBD1
clone size: NA
V gene: TRBV5-6

CDR3 protein: ASSWGGMRTEAF
CDR3 length: 12
D gene: NA
clone size: NA
V gene: TRBV27

CDR3 protein: ASSQGWGLGLNT
CDR3 length: 12
D gene: NA
clone size: NA
V gene: TRBV4-1

CDR3 protein: ASSDVVDEQY
CDR3 length: 10
D gene: NA
clone size: NA
V gene: TRBV6-1

CDR3 protein: ASSLGVSSGETQY
CDR3 length: 13
D gene: NA
clone size: NA
V gene: TRBV11-2

CDR3 protein: ASSFPGQGNTGELF
CDR3 length: 14
D gene: TRBD1
clone size: once
V gene: TRBV13

CDR3 protein: ASTGLADHNEQF
CDR3 length: 12
D gene: TRBD2
clone size: NA
V gene: TRBV2

CDR3 protein: ASSLAARGQGLVEQY
CDR3 length: 15
D gene: TRBD1
clone size: NA
V gene: TRBV5-1

CDR3 protein: ASRPDRGYEQY
CDR3 length: 11
D gene: TRBD1
clone size: NA
V gene: TRBV7-9

CDR3 protein: SVEVVRYEQY
CDR3 length: 10
D gene: NA
clone size: NA
V gene: TRBV29-1

CDR3 protein: ASSWWRGYYNEQF
CDR3 length: 13
D gene: NA
clone size: NA
V gene: TRBV5-6

CDR3 protein: ASDQPGSYEQY
CDR3 length: 11
D gene: NA
clone size: NA
V gene: TRBV7-8

CDR3 protein: ASSQMTYEQY
CDR3 length: 10
D gene: NA
clone size: NA
V gene: TRBV28

CDR3 protein: ASRVGRPDEQY
CDR3 length: 11
D gene: NA
clone size: NA
V gene: TRBV2

CDR3 protein: ASSRAPEATNGYEQY
CDR3 length: 15
D gene: NA
clone size: NA
V gene: TRBV28

CDR3 protein: ASSGTGYNEQF
CDR3 length: 11
D gene: TRBD1
clone size: NA
V gene: TRBV5-1

CDR3 protein: ASRSVSSYEQY
CDR3 length: 11
D gene: NA
clone size: NA
V gene: TRBV27

CDR3 protein: ASSLGWRSEQY
CDR3 length: 11
D gene: NA
clone size: NA
V gene: TRBV28

CDR3 protein: AWSVSQASYEQY
CDR3 length: 12
D gene: NA
clone size: NA
V gene: TRBV30

CDR3 protein: ASSQGPRVGYNEQF
CDR3 length: 14
D gene: NA
clone size: NA
V gene: TRBV14

CDR3 protein: ASNQLISNEKLF
CDR3 length: 12
D gene: NA
clone size: NA
V gene: TRBV28

CDR3 protein: ASSAFRGSGANVLT
CDR3 length: 14
D gene: NA
clone size: NA
V gene: TRBV2

CDR3 protein: ASSQDAISYEQY
CDR3 length: 12
D gene: NA
clone size: once
V gene: TRBV4-1

CDR3 protein: ASSLALAGGHEQF
CDR3 length: 13
D gene: TRBD2
clone size: NA
V gene: TRBV5-4

CDR3 protein: ASSLDDRRNIVAKNIQY
CDR3 length: 17
D gene: NA
clone size: NA
V gene: TRBV5-1

CDR3 protein: ASSLLRTDYNEQF
CDR3 length: 13
D gene: NA
clone size: NA
V gene: TRBV28

CDR3 protein: ASSLVRGENYGYT
CDR3 length: 13
D gene: NA
clone size: NA
V gene: TRBV11-2

CDR3 protein: ASSLFRGQAGDEQY
CDR3 length: 14
D gene: NA
clone size: once
V gene: TRBV27

CDR3 protein: ASSYTGSGYT
CDR3 length: 10
D gene: NA
clone size: NA
V gene: TRBV6-5

CDR3 protein: ASSLVQETQY
CDR3 length: 10
D gene: NA
clone size: NA
V gene: TRBV7-9

CDR3 protein: STRLADSYEQY
CDR3 length: 11
D gene: TRBD2
clone size: NA
V gene: TRBV29-1

CDR3 protein: ASSWDVNQPQH
CDR3 length: 11
D gene: NA
clone size: NA
V gene: TRBV27

CDR3 protein: ASETTHPPGQGGTEAF
CDR3 length: 16
D gene: TRBD1
clone size: NA
V gene: TRBV28

CDR3 protein: ASSFGPGGAF
CDR3 length: 10
D gene: NA
clone size: NA
V gene: TRBV7-9

CDR3 protein: ASSIVGGNEKLF
CDR3 length: 12
D gene: NA
clone size: NA
V gene: TRBV19

CDR3 protein: ASSLWGGVGYEQY
CDR3 length: 13
D gene: NA
clone size: NA
V gene: TRBV28

CDR3 protein: ASSLRGQGANTEAF
CDR3 length: 14
D gene: TRBD1
clone size: NA
V gene: TRBV28

CDR3 protein: ASSSDRVWDTGELF
CDR3 length: 14
D gene: TRBD1
clone size: NA
V gene: TRBV6-5

CDR3 protein: ASSLDGSGYT
CDR3 length: 10
D gene: NA
clone size: NA
V gene: TRBV11-2

CDR3 protein: ATSRDRGREKLF
CDR3 length: 12
D gene: TRBD1
clone size: NA
V gene: TRBV15